The 32 T cell receptor beta chains given below trace back to one sample, sequenced in a study of blood T cell repertoires in COVID-19. Generated by immunoSEQ multiplex PCR, the TCRdb table keeps only in-frame clones and is missing some. The sample holds roughly 43,000 clones, about 80% seen once. The sample taken for sequencing was peripheral blood. These receptor sequences come from a woman aged 55-70 years with acute or convalescent COVID-19.

The J gene is TRBJ1-4, the V gene TRBV5-1; 11 nucleotides line up with TRBD1. This CDR3 comprises 17 residues. Germline assignment: CDR1 SGHRS and CDR2 YFSETQ. Unmatched junction bases numbered 8, after V lost 0 bases and J lost 7 bases. In DNA form, the CDR3 reads TGCGCCAGCAGCTTGGACGGGGACAGGGGGTTTAGTGAAAAACTGTTTTTT. Amino acids: CASSLDGDRGFSEKLFF. Together with reference TRBV5-1 and TRBJ1-4, the CDR3 gives the full variable domain: KAGVTQTPRYLIKTRGQQVTLSCSPISGHRSVSWYQQTPGQGLQFLFEYFSETQRNKGNFPGRFSGRQFSNSRSEMNVSTLELGDSALYLCASSLDGDRGFSEKLFFGSGTQLSVL.

This rearrangement joins TRBV4-3 to TRBJ1-2, with 9 bases aligning to TRBD1. The V gene end was trimmed by 0 bases and the J gene end by 8 bases; junction bases not matched to a gene: 7. This CDR3 is 15 amino acids long. Germline values: CDR1 LGHNA, CDR2 YSLEER. The CDR3 DNA sequence: TGCGCCAGCAGCCAAGAGAACAGGGGGCTCGACGGCTACACCTTC. Protein sequence: CASSQENRGLDGYTF.

In this sample, this clone turned up a few times. J is TRBJ1-5 and V is TRBV9; 9 positions match TRBD1. The CDR3 runs to 16 residues. The V gene end was trimmed by 3 bases and the J gene end by 2 bases; junction bases not matched to a gene: 6. The germline CDR1 and CDR2 sequences are SGDLS and YYNGEE. The CDR3 protein is CASSAGDREGNQPQHF. The CDR3 DNA is TGTGCCAGCAGCGCCGGGGACAGGGAAGGCAATCAGCCCCAGCATTTT.

The CDR3: CASSPGENSYEQYF. DNA of the CDR3: TGTGCCAGCAGCCCAGGGGAAAACTCCTACGAGCAGTACTTC. The chain recombines TRBV14 with TRBJ2-7; D is perhaps TRBD1 (6 bases). Germline V gene lookup returns CDR1 SGHDN and CDR2 FVKESK. The CDR3 is 14 residues long. Trimming shortened V by 4 bases and J by 0 bases, and 10 bases separated the two germline ends.

Only a few counts were recorded for this clone. The chain carries TRBV14 and TRBJ2-1; tentative D call: TRBD1 (5 bases). V lost 2 bases and J lost 3, with 14 bases in between. The CDR3 is 16 residues long. CDR1 is SGHDN, CDR2 FVKESK, per germline. CDR3 sequence reads: CASSQLGPSYYNEQFF. In DNA, the CDR3 is TGTGCCAGCAGCCAACTGGGGCCCTCATACTACAATGAGCAGTTCTTC.

V usage is TRBV19 and J usage is TRBJ1-1; D perhaps matches TRBD1 (5 bases). V was clipped by 8 bases and J by 1 base, with 14 bases between them. Looked up from germline, CDR1 is LNHDA and CDR2 is SQIVND (reference sequence). This CDR3 is built from 14 residues. DNA for the CDR3: TGTGCCAGTGCGCGGGACGTCTGGAACACTGAAGCTTTCTTT. Encoded protein: CASARDVWNTEAFF.

The chain combines TRBV6-2 or TRBV6-3 with TRBJ2-5; 8 nucleotides agree with TRBD2. The CDR3 consists of 14 residues. After removal of 6 bases from V and 5 bases from J, the junction contained 8 bases not matched to a gene. The germline V gene encodes CDR1 MNHEY and CDR2 SVGEGT. CDR3 amino acids: CASSSGLVAETQYF. CDR3 sequence (DNA): TGTGCCAGCAGCTCGGGACTAGTAGCCGAGACCCAGTACTTC.

The rearrangement links TRBV11-3 to TRBJ2-1, with a tentative D call TRBD2 (7 bases). Per germline, CDR1 SGHNT and CDR2 YENEEA. The ends were cut back, 5 bases at V and 7 bases at J, with 15 bases in the middle. The length of the CDR3 is 14 residues. The CDR3 bases are TGTGCCAGCAGCCCAAGGGGGGGCAGGAATGAGCAGTTCTTC. Amino acids: CASSPRGGRNEQFF. Variable domain in full (rest from reference TRBV11-3 and TRBJ2-1): EAGVVQSPRYKIIEKKQPVAFWCNPISGHNTLYWYLQNLGQGPELLIRYENEEAVDDSQLPKDRFSAERLKGVDSTLKIQPAELGDSAVYLCASSPRGGRNEQFFGPGTRLTVL.

V and J are TRBV7-3 and TRBJ2-3; the match to TRBD2 covers 7 bases. CDR1 and CDR2 from the germline V gene are SGHTA and FQGTGA. Trimming at V came to 6 bases and at J to 1 base, leaving 7 bases not matched to a gene. This CDR3 has 15 amino acids. Here the CDR3 reads CASRKGGWGTDTQYF. CDR3 in DNA: TGTGCCAGCAGAAAGGGAGGGTGGGGCACAGATACGCAGTATTTT.

This clone appeared a single time. The chain uses TRBV4-2 and TRBJ1-4; D is perhaps TRBD1 (5 bases). The CDR3 has 16 amino acids. Germline V gene sequence: CDR1 LGHNA, CDR2 YNFKEQ. V shed 4 bases and J shed 6 bases, with 18 bases lying between them. CDR3 in amino acids: CASSLSIQGWDEKLFF. In DNA, the CDR3 is TGTGCCAGCAGCCTAAGTATCCAGGGATGGGATGAAAAACTGTTTTTT.

V and J are TRBV6-5 and TRBJ1-2; a weak D match, TRBD1 (6 bases). CDR1 and CDR2 (germline): MNHEY, SVGAGI. The length of the CDR3 is 14 residues. Trimming left V 2 bases short and J 3 bases short, with 10 bases between. The CDR3 protein is CASSYRGGDYGYTF. CDR3 sequence (DNA): TGTGCCAGCAGTTACAGGGGGGGTGACTATGGCTACACCTTC.

V is TRBV19 and J is TRBJ1-1; D unclear. Germline V lookup: CDR1 LNHDA, CDR2 SQIVND (reference sequence). The CDR3 runs to 13 residues. The germline V and J ends were trimmed by 5 bases and 6 bases, with 13 bases remaining between them. The CDR3 nucleotides read TGTGCCAGTAGTTCCCCGGGATCCGCTGAAGCTTTCTTT. It yields the protein CASSSPGSAEAFF.

The chain has TRBV4-1 and TRBJ2-3, with D maybe TRBD1 (8 bases). V was clipped by 0 bases and J by 6 bases, with 16 bases between them. Germline V CDR1 and CDR2: MGHRA, YSYEKL. CDR3 length: 16 residues. The CDR3: CASSQEQGGILDTQYF. CDR3 sequence (DNA): TGCGCCAGCAGCCAAGAACAGGGGGGGATTTTGGATACGCAGTATTTT.

The J gene is TRBJ2-2, the V gene TRBV5-1, with 14 bases identical to TRBD2. This CDR3 contains 17 residues. The germline CDR1 and CDR2 sequences are SGHRS and YFSETQ. The V gene end was trimmed by 2 bases and the J gene end by 6 bases; junction bases not matched to a gene: 6. CDR3 sequence (DNA): TGCGCCAGCAGCTTTCCTGGACTAGCGGGGGGAGCCGGGGAGCTGTTTTTT. Translation: CASSFPGLAGGAGELFF.

The CDR3 sequence: CASRKHRGLAYEQYF. In DNA form, the CDR3 reads TGCGCCAGCAGAAAACACAGGGGTTTAGCCTACGAGCAGTACTTC. The V gene is TRBV5-1, the J gene TRBJ2-7; 7 nucleotides align to TRBD1. The CDR3 extends over 15 amino acids. Trimming cost V 5 bases and J 2 bases; bases outside gene matches: 10. Germline CDR1 reads SGHRS; CDR2 reads YFSETQ.

J is TRBJ2-5 and V is TRBV5-6; D remains unclear. V lost 7 bases, J lost 0 bases, and 10 bases lay in between. Germline V gene sequence: CDR1 SGHDT, CDR2 YYEEEE. This CDR3 comprises 13 residues. The DNA for the CDR3 is TGTGCCAGCTCCAGACTTGACCAAGAGACCCAGTACTTC. The encoded protein is CASSRLDQETQYF.

This chain uses TRBV5-1 with TRBJ2-7, with TRBD1 matching 8 bases. CDR1 and CDR2 from the germline V gene are SGHRS and YFSETQ. With V trimmed by 4 bases and J by 5 bases, 8 bases remained unmatched. This CDR3 is built from 14 residues. DNA of the CDR3: TGCGCCAGCAGCCCCAGACAGGGGTCCCACGAGCAGTACTTC. Translating it yields CASSPRQGSHEQYF.

V usage is TRBV7-8 and J usage is TRBJ2-2, with 7 bases matching TRBD1. The CDR3 length is 17 residues. Looked up from germline, CDR1 is SGHVS and CDR2 is FQNEAQ. With V trimmed by 5 bases and J by 1 base, 10 bases remained unmatched. The CDR3: CASSAPLRTGNTGELFF. The CDR3 nucleotides read TGTGCCAGCAGCGCACCCCTCCGGACAGGGAACACCGGGGAGCTGTTTTTT.

The chain links TRBV21-1 to TRBJ2-7; TRBD2, as called in the table, went unchecked against the DNA. TRBV21-1 is annotated as a pseudogene. This CDR3 is 15 amino acids long. As DNA, the CDR3 is TGTGCCAGCAGCAAAGTGATCCTAGCGGGATACGAGCAGTACTTC. Its protein product is CASSKVILAGYEQYF.

This clone showed up just a few times. The chain employs TRBV27 and TRBJ2-3; D gene unclear. Germline values: CDR1 MNHEY, CDR2 SMNVEV (reference sequence). The CDR3 is 13 amino acids. Trimming removed 4 bases from V and 1 base from J, with 6 bases in between. The CDR3 region has the DNA TGTGCCAGCAGTTCCCGGGGCACAGATACGCAGTATTTT. Encoded protein: CASSSRGTDTQYF.

This CDR3 is CASSEQGVPNQPQHF. CDR3 nucleotides: TGTGCCAGCAGTGAACAGGGGGTTCCGAATCAGCCCCAGCATTTT. The chain recombines TRBV6-1 with TRBJ1-5, with 7 bases aligning to TRBD1. Per germline, CDR1 MNHNS and CDR2 SASEGT. The CDR3 has 15 amino acids. With V trimmed by 2 bases and J by 4 bases, 5 bases remained unmatched.

V and J are TRBV2 and TRBJ2-5; 8 bases are a match to TRBD1. Trimming cost V 8 bases and J 2 bases; bases outside gene matches: 4. This CDR3 spans 13 amino acids. CDR1 and CDR2 from the germline V gene are SNHLY and FYNNEI. The chain's CDR3 is CASRDRRQETQYF. DNA of the CDR3: TGTGCCAGCCGGGACAGGCGACAAGAGACCCAGTACTTC.

The rearrangement joins TRBV10-3 to TRBJ1-3; maybe TRBD1 (5 bases). The V gene lost 4 bases and the J gene lost 0 bases, with 10 bases spanning the gap. The CDR3 contains 15 residues. Germline values: CDR1 ENHRY, CDR2 SYGVKD. The CDR3 loop reads CAISGQSLSGNTIYF. The DNA for the CDR3 is TGTGCCATCAGTGGACAGTCCCTCTCTGGAAACACCATATATTTT.

The chain's CDR3 is CASRQGLQPQHF. Here the CDR3 DNA reads TGTGCCAGTAGACAGGGTCTTCAGCCCCAGCATTTT. V is TRBV19 and J is TRBJ1-5, with a possible D match to TRBD1 (6 bases). With 6 bases removed from V and 6 bases from J, the gap between germline ends came to 9 bases. In germline, CDR1 is LNHDA, CDR2 SQIVND (reference sequence). The CDR3 totals 12 residues.

V is TRBV2 and J is TRBJ1-4, with TRBD1 matching over 8 bases. V dropped 8 bases and J dropped 0; count of bases not matched to a gene: 14. Germline V gene sequence: CDR1 SNHLY, CDR2 FYNNEI. This CDR3 has 18 residues. CDR3 amino acids: CASAFPRDRLTTNEKLFF. In DNA, the CDR3 is TGTGCCAGCGCATTCCCCAGGGACAGGCTGACAACTAATGAAAAACTGTTTTTT.

V usage is TRBV19 and J usage is TRBJ1-3; D ambiguous. Germline V CDR1 and CDR2: LNHDA, SQIVND (reference sequence). V was shortened by 7 bases and J by 4 bases, with 14 bases between the two germline ends. The CDR3 sequence is 14 residues long. Written as DNA, the CDR3 is TGTGCCAGTATTTCAGGAGGGAAAGGAAACACCATATATTTT. Its translation: CASISGGKGNTIYF.

This sequence joins TRBV30 and TRBJ2-7; TRBD1 aligns across 8 bases. The CDR3 is made up of 16 amino acids. V lost 1 base and J lost 0; bases outside the gene matches: 8. Germline V gene lookup returns CDR1 GTSNPN and CDR2 SVGIG (reference sequence). The CDR3 bases are TGTGCCTGGAGTGGACAGGGCACAGGGGGCTCCTACGAGCAGTACTTC. Amino acids: CAWSGQGTGGSYEQYF.

The V and J genes are TRBV25-1 and TRBJ1-6; TRBD1 aligns across 9 bases. In germline, CDR1 is MGHDK, CDR2 SYGVNS. V dropped 8 bases and J dropped 9; count of bases not matched to a gene: 8. The CDR3 sequence is 14 residues long. The CDR3 protein is CASSQGAQSSPLHF. CDR3 DNA: TGTGCCAGCTCACAGGGGGCGCAGAGTTCACCCCTCCACTTT.

The chain couples TRBV7-6 to TRBJ2-7, with TRBD1 matching 8 bases. Losses at the gene ends were 6 bases for V and 7 bases for J; bases not matched to a gene: 14. The CDR3 runs 15 residues. Germline values: CDR1 SGHVS, CDR2 FNYEAQ. The DNA of the CDR3 is TGTGCCAGCAGTTTCGACCCCGGACAGGGCCGGGAGCAGTACTTC. Translating it yields CASSFDPGQGREQYF.

This chain joins TRBV6-4 and TRBJ2-3; 10 bases are a match to TRBD2. Germline V gene lookup returns CDR1 MRHNA and CDR2 SNTAGT. V was clipped by 0 bases and J by 1 base; unmatched bases: 1. This CDR3 has 16 residues. The CDR3 DNA is TGTGCCAGCAGTGACTCTACTAGCGGGGGCACAGATACGCAGTATTTT. Amino acid sequence: CASSDSTSGGTDTQYF.

The rearrangement uses TRBV7-2 and TRBJ2-5; 9 bases match TRBD1. Germline V gives CDR1 SGHTA, CDR2 FQGNSA. The V and J ends lost 5 bases and 4 bases, in that order; junction bases with no gene match: 11. The CDR3 contains 16 residues. The CDR3 bases are TGTGCCAGCAGCCCACAGGGACAGGGTGCAGGAGAGACCCAGTACTTC. Its translation is CASSPQGQGAGETQYF.

The chain joins TRBV7-9 to TRBJ2-7; D may be TRBD1 (6 bases). Germline V gives CDR1 SEHNR, CDR2 FQNEAQ (reference sequence). With 1 base removed from V and 4 bases from J, the gap between germline ends came to 8 bases. The CDR3 is made up of 13 amino acids. For the CDR3, the DNA is TGTGCCAGCAGCTTAGGAGGGGGTTACGAGCAGTACTTC. Translation gives CASSLGGGYEQYF.